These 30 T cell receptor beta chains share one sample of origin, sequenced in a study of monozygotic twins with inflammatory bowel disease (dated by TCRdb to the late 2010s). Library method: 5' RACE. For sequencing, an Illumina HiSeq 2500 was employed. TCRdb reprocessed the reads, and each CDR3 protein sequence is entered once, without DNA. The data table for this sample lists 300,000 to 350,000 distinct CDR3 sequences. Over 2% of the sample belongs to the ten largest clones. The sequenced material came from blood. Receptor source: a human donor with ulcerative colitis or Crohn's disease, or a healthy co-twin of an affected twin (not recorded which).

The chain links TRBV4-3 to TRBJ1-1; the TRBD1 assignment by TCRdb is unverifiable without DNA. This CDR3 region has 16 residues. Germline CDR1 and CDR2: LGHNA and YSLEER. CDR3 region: CASSDDGRGAGTEAFF.

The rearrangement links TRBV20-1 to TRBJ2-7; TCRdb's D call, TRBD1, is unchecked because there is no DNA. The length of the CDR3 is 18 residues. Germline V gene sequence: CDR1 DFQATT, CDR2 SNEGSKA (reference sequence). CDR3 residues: CSARGQPGKDQHPYEQYF.

The CDR3 loop reads CASRDLQGSNNEQFF. The chain links TRBV27 to TRBJ2-1; the D call from TCRdb, TRBD1, cannot be confirmed without DNA. This CDR3 contains 15 residues. Germline V gives CDR1 MNHEY, CDR2 SMNVEV (reference sequence).

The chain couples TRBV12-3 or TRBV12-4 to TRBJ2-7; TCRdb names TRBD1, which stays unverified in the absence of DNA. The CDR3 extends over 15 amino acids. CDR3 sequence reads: CASSGTGNHPYEQYF.

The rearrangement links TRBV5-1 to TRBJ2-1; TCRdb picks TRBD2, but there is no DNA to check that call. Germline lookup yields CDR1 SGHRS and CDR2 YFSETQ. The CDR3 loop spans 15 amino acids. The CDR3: CASSPSGASYNEQFF.

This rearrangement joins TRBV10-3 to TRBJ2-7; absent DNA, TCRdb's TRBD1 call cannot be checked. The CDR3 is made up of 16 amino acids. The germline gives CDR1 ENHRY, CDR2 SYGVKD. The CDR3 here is CAISESDRGHPYEQYF.

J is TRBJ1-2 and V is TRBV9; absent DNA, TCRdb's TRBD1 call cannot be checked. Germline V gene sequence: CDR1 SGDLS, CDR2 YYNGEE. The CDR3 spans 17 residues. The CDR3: CASSGDNLGYGNYGYTF.

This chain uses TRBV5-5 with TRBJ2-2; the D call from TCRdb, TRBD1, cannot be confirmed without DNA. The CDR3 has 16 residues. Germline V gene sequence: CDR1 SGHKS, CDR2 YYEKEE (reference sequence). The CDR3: CASSLRLTGEVGELFF.

CDR3 loop: CATQFATTYEQYF. The chain combines TRBV28 with TRBJ2-7. Germline V gives CDR1 MDHEN, CDR2 SYDVKM. CDR3 length equals 13 residues.

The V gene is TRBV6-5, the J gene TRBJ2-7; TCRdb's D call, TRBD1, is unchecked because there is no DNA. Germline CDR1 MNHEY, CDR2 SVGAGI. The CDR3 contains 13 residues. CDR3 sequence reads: CASSPTGEYEQYF.

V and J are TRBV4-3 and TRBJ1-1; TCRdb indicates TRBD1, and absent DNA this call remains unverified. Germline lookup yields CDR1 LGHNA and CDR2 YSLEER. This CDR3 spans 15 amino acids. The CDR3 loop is CASSQEWGGNTEAFF.

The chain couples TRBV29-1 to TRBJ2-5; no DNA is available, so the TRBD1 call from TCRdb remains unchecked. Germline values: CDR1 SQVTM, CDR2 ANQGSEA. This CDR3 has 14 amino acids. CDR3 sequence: CSVNRPTGEETQYF. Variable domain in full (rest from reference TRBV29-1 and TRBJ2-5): SAVISQKPSRDICQRGTSLTIQCQVDSQVTMMFWYRQQPGQSLTLIATANQGSEATYESGFVIDKFPISRPNLTFSTLTVSNMSPEDSSIYLCSVNRPTGEETQYFGPGTRLLVL.

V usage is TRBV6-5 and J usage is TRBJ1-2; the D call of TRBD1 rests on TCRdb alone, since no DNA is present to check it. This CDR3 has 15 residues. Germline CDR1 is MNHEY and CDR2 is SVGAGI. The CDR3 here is CASSYSKGGGYGYTF.

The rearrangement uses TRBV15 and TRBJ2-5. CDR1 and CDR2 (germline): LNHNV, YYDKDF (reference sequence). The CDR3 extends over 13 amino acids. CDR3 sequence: CATSRAVQETQYF.

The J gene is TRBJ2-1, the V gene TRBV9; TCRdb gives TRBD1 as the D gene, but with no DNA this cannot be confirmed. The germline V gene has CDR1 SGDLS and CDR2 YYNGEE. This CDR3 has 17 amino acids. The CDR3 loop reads CASSARSGPKEVDEQFF.

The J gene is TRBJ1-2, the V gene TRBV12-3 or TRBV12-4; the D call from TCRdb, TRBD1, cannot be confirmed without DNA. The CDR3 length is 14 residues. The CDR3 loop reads CASSLTGVIRGYTF.

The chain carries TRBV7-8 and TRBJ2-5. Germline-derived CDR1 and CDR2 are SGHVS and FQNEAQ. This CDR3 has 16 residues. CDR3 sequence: CASSLETRSGVETQYF.

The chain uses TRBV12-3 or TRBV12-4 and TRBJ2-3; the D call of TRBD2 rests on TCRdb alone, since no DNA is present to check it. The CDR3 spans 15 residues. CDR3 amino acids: CASSSSGLVRDTQYF.

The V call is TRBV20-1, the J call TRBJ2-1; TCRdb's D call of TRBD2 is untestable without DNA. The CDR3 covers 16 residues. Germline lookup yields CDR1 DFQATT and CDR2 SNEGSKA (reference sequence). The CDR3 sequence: CSARDYSRGGYNEQFF.

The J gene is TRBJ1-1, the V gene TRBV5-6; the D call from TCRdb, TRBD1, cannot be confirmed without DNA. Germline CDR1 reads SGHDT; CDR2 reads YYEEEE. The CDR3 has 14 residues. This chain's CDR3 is CASSFRDRVDEAFF.

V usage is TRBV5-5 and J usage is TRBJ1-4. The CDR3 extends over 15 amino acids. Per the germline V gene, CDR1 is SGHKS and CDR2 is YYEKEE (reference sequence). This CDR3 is CASSLGSSTNEKLFF. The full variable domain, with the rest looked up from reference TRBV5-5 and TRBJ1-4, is DAGVTQSPTHLIKTRGQQVTLRCSPISGHKSVSWYQQVLGQGPQFIFQYYEKEERGRGNFPDRFSARQFPNYSSELNVNALLLGDSALYLCASSLGSSTNEKLFFGSGTQLSVL.

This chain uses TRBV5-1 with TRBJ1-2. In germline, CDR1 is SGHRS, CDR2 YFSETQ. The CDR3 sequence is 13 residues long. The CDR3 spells CASSKLSNYGYTF.

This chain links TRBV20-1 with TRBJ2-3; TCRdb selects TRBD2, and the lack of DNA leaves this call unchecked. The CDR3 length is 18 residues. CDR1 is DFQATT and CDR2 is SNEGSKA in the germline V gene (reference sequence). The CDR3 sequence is CSARGPSPTSGYTDTQYF.

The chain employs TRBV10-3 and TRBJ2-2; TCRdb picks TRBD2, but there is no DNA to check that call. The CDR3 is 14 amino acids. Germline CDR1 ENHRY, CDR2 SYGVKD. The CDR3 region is CAISGTSEAGELFF.

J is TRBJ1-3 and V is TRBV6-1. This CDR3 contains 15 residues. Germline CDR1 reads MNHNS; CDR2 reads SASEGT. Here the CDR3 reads CASSGGTAFGNTIYF.

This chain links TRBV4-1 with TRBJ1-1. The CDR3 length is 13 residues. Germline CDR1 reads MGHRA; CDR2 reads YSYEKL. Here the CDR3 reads CASSQFLGAEAFF.

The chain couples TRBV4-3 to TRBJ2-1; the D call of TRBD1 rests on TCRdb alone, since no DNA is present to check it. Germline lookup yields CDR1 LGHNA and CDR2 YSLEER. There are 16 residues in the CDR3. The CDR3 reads CASSQDYGGGRGEQFF.

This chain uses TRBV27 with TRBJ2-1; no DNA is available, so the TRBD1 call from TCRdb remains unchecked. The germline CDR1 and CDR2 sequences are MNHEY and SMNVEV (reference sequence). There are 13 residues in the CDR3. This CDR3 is CASSVRESSRRFF.

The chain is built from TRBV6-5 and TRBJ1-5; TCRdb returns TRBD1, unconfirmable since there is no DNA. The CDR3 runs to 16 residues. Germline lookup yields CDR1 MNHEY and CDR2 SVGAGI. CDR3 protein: CASNLNRDRSNQPQHF.

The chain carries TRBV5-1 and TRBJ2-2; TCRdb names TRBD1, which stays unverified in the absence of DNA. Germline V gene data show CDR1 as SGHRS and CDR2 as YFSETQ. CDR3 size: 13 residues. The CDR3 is CASSLVGGRELFF.